This TCR beta chain was captured in a study of cytomegalovirus exposure and HLA in healthy donors. On the study more broadly: Roughly 80% of 398 genotyped donors fell in the Caucasian-associated ancestry cluster. Findings of the study overall: Immune exposure data for these donors was limited to CMV serostatus.

There are 14 residues in the CDR3. CDR1 and CDR2 (germline): SGHRS, YFSETQ. Trimming took off 0 bases at V and 0 bases at J, with 7 bases between the two ends. Vbeta (60) and Jbeta (13) primers were used in the PCR. Using immunoSEQ multiplex PCR, the repertoire was profiled, and TCRdb retains in-frame clones only, with some absent. The sample shows around 150,000 clones, around four fifths of them seen only once. Points on this clone: Its matching antigen is unknown.

The chain uses TRBV5-1 and TRBJ2-7; maybe TRBD2 (6 bases). The sequence was obtained from a man aged 18-30 years in good health and CMV-seropositive. The sequencing input was PBMCs. CDR3 in amino acids: CASSLGGDSYEQYF. Here the CDR3 DNA reads TGCGCCAGCAGCTTGGGGGGGGACTCCTACGAGCAGTACTTC. The full variable domain, in which reference TRBV5-1 and TRBJ2-7 provide the parts outside the CDR3, is KAGVTQTPRYLIKTRGQQVTLSCSPISGHRSVSWYQQTPGQGLQFLFEYFSETQRNKGNFPGRFSGRQFSNSRSEMNVSTLELGDSALYLCASSLGGDSYEQYFGPGTRLTVT.